This T cell receptor (beta chain) was recorded in a study of T cells in Graves' hyperthyroidism and ophthalmopathy. General observations from the study: Before onset, by a median of approximately 5.9 months, the model predicted ophthalmopathy.

This clonotype was found many times. Its antigen remains unknown. Amplification yielded TCR beta CDR3 regions, with RNA transcripts as the source. During a first-round RT-PCR of the TCR CDR3, the HTBI primer set was used. TCRdb used MiXCR to reprocess the multiplex PCR reads, holding one entry per CDR3 protein. The data hold approximately 620,000 distinct CDR3 sequences, with approximately 15% observed a single time. Fresh peripheral blood, 10 ml, was the source of the PBMCs. Material: blood. The source is a woman between 40 and 55 years old with Graves' ophthalmopathy.

DNA of the CDR3: TGCAGTGCCCAATCCGGGACAGCCGAGCTTTATTACGAGCAGTACTTC. Protein product: CSAQSGTAELYYEQYF. This chain links TRBV20-1 with TRBJ2-7; 7 positions match TRBD1. The ends lost 6 bases at V and 4 bases at J; junction bases unmatched: 18. CDR3 length: 16 amino acids. The germline CDR1 and CDR2 sequences are DFQATT and SNEGSKA (reference sequence).